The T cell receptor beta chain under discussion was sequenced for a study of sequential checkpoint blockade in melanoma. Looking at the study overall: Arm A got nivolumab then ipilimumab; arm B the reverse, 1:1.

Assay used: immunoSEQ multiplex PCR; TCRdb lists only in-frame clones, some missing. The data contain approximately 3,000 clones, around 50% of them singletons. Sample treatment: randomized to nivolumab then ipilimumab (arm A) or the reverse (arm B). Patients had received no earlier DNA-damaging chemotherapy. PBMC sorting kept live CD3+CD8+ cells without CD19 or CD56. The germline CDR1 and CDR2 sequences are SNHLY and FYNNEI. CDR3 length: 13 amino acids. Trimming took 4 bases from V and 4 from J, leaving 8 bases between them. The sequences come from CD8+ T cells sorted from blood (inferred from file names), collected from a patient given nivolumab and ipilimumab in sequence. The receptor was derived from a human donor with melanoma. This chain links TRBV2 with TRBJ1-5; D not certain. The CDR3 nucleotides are TGTGCCAGCAGTGTATGGAGTAATCAGCCCCAGCATTTT. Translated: CASSVWSNQPQHF. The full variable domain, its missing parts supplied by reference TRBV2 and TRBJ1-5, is EPEVTQTPSHQVTQMGQEVILRCVPISNHLYFYWYRQILGQKVEFLVSFYNNEISEKSEIFDDQFSVERPDGSNFTLKIRSTKLEDSAMYFCASSVWSNQPQHFGDGTRLSIL.